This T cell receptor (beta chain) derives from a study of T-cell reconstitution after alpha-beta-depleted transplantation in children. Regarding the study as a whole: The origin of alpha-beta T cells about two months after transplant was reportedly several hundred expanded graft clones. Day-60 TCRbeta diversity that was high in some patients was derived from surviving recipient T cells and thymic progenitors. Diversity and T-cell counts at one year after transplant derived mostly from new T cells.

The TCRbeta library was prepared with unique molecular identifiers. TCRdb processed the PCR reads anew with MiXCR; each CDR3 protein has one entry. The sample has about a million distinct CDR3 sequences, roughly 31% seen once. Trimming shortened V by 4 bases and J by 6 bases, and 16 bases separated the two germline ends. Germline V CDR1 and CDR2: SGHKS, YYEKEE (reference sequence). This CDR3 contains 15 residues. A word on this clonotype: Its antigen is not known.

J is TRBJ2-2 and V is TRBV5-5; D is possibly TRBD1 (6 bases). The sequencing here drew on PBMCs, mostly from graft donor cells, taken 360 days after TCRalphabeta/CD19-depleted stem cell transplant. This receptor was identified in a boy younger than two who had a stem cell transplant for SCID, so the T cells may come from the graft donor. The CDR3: CASSPTPGVSGELFF. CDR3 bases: TGTGCCAGCAGCCCGACACCAGGGGTTTCCGGGGAGCTGTTTTTT.